Below, 23 T cell receptor beta chains from the same sample are listed, as sequenced in a study of blood T cell repertoires in COVID-19. Profiled with immunoSEQ multiplex PCR; TCRdb holds only in-frame clones, not every one. The sample lists 90,000 to 130,000 clones; about two thirds were seen once. Input material: peripheral blood. Every receptor here comes from a woman in her thirties or forties with acute or convalescent COVID-19.

The rearrangement joins TRBV10-3 to TRBJ2-5; D is unresolved. V was shortened by 1 base and J by 9 bases, with 9 bases between the two germline ends. The germline CDR1 and CDR2 sequences are ENHRY and SYGVKD. The CDR3 extends over 12 amino acids. The CDR3 here is CAISELQLPQYF. CDR3 bases: TGTGCCATCAGTGAGTTACAGCTACCCCAGTACTTC.

V usage is TRBV28 and J usage is TRBJ1-4; TRBD1 matches 8 bases. V lost 5 bases to trimming and J lost 5 bases; unmatched junction nucleotides: 4. From germline, CDR1 is MDHEN and CDR2 SYDVKM. The CDR3 has 14 amino acids. DNA of the CDR3: TGTGCCAGCAGTCCCTGGACAGGGAATGAAAAACTGTTTTTT. Protein: CASSPWTGNEKLFF.

This clone is medium-sized within its sample. The J gene is TRBJ2-3, the V gene TRBV28; the D gene is possibly TRBD2 (6 bases). Per germline, CDR1 MDHEN and CDR2 SYDVKM. Trimming cost V 6 bases and J 5 bases, with 12 bases left between them. The CDR3 contains 13 residues. DNA of the CDR3: TGTGCCAGCAGACCAAGGGGAGGAGATACGCAGTATTTT. Residues: CASRPRGGDTQYF.

The rearrangement uses TRBV18 and TRBJ2-5, with a possible D match to TRBD2 (6 bases). The CDR3 sequence is 15 residues long. The germline V and J ends were trimmed by 2 bases and 3 bases, with 13 bases remaining between them. The V gene's germline CDR1 is KGHSH and CDR2 LQKENI. The CDR3: CASSPWPGGEETQYF. The CDR3 DNA sequence: TGTGCCAGCTCACCATGGCCCGGGGGAGAAGAGACCCAGTACTTC.

V gene TRBV7-3 combines with J gene TRBJ2-1, with 7 positions matching TRBD2. The CDR3 runs 12 residues. Germline CDR1 SGHTA, CDR2 FQGTGA. With 4 bases clipped from V and 8 bases from J, the junction kept 2 bases outside the gene matches. The DNA of the CDR3 is TGTGCCAGCAGCTCCCGGGGGGATGAGCAGTTCTTC. Encoded protein: CASSSRGDEQFF.

This rearrangement joins TRBV14 to TRBJ2-7; D is unresolved. Germline lookup yields CDR1 SGHDN and CDR2 FVKESK. The ends were cut back, 2 bases at V and 4 bases at J, with 6 bases in the middle. CDR3 length: 12 amino acids. The CDR3 is CASSQRGYEQYF. The CDR3 bases are TGTGCCAGCAGCCAAAGAGGATACGAGCAGTACTTC. Complete variable domain (other parts from reference TRBV14 and TRBJ2-7): EAGVTQFPSHSVIEKGQTVTLRCDPISGHDNLYWYRRVMGKEIKFLLHFVKESKQDESGMPNNRFLAERTGGTYSTLKVQPAELEDSGVYFCASSQRGYEQYFGPGTRLTVT.

The rearrangement uses TRBV5-6 and TRBJ1-5; D might be TRBD1 (5 bases). V lost 0 bases and J 7 bases, leaving 14 bases between the germline ends. This CDR3 is built from 15 residues. Germline V gives CDR1 SGHDT, CDR2 YYEEEE. CDR3 DNA sequence: TGTGCCAGCAGCTTGGGGGGCGCGGTAGGCCAGCCCCAGCATTTT. Its translation is CASSLGGAVGQPQHF.

The chain couples TRBV28 to TRBJ2-1; TRBD2 matches 8 bases. V lost 4 bases to trimming and J lost 3 bases; unmatched junction nucleotides: 5. The CDR3 totals 15 residues. Germline-derived CDR1 and CDR2 are MDHEN and SYDVKM. CDR3 loop: CASSSGGVNYNEQFF. CDR3 nucleotides: TGTGCCAGCAGTTCCGGGGGGGTCAACTACAATGAGCAGTTCTTC. The variable domain in full, completed from reference TRBV28 and TRBJ2-1, reads DVKVTQSSRYLVKRTGEKVFLECVQDMDHENMFWYRQDPGLGLRLIYFSYDVKMKEKGDIPEGYSVSREKKERFSLILESASTNQTSMYLCASSSGGVNYNEQFFGPGTRLTVL.

The gene calls are TRBV30 and TRBJ2-7, with 8 bases aligning to TRBD1. Germline CDR1 is GTSNPN and CDR2 is SVGIG (reference sequence). Losses at the gene ends were 2 bases for V and 6 bases for J; bases not matched to a gene: 9. CDR3 length: 14 amino acids. The CDR3 nucleotides read TGTGCCTGGAGTAAGCCGGGACAGGAGGGCGAGCAGTACTTC. Its translation is CAWSKPGQEGEQYF. The full variable domain, in which reference TRBV30 and TRBJ2-7 provide the parts outside the CDR3, is SQTIHQWPATLVQPVGSPLSLECTVEGTSNPNLYWYRQAAGRGLQLLFYSVGIGQISSEVPQNLSASRPQDRQFILSSKKLLLSDSGFYLCAWSKPGQEGEQYFGPGTRLTVT.

This clone appeared a few times. The rearrangement joins TRBV7-9 to TRBJ1-6, with a tentative D call TRBD1 (6 bases). The germline V gene has CDR1 SEHNR and CDR2 FQNEAQ (reference sequence). The V and J ends lost 2 bases and 10 bases respectively, with 12 bases between them. This CDR3 is built from 14 residues. CDR3 region: CASSLSQGWSPLHF. DNA of the CDR3: TGTGCCAGCAGCTTATCGCAGGGGTGGTCACCCCTCCACTTT.

The genes are TRBV2 and TRBJ2-2, with 8 positions matching TRBD1. Unmatched junction bases numbered 6, after V lost 4 bases and J lost 2 bases. Germline loops: CDR1 SNHLY, CDR2 FYNNEI. This CDR3 region has 16 residues. CDR3 sequence reads: CASSGAGTGNTGELFF. The CDR3 region has the DNA TGTGCCAGCAGTGGGGCGGGGACAGGCAACACCGGGGAGCTGTTTTTT.

This chain uses TRBV12-3 or TRBV12-4 with TRBJ1-5, with D unclear. CDR3 length: 13 residues. V gave up 3 bases and J gave up 4 bases, with 7 bases separating them. Here the CDR3 reads CASSFSGNQPQHF. CDR3 nucleotide sequence: TGTGCCAGCAGTTTCTCCGGGAATCAGCCCCAGCATTTT.

J is TRBJ2-3 and V is TRBV9, with TRBD2 identical over 7 bases. Germline loops: CDR1 SGDLS, CDR2 YYNGEE. J lost 8 bases, V lost 0 bases, and 9 bases had no gene match. The CDR3 spans 15 residues. CDR3 residues: CASSVDSERGRTQYF. CDR3 sequence (DNA): TGTGCCAGCAGCGTAGATTCGGAGCGGGGCCGTACGCAGTATTTT.

The chain has TRBV5-1 and TRBJ1-1, with a possible D match to TRBD1 (5 bases). Looked up from germline, CDR1 is SGHRS and CDR2 is YFSETQ. The ends were cut back, 3 bases at V and 4 bases at J, with 10 bases in the middle. The CDR3 totals 13 residues. CDR3 sequence: CASSSREGTEAFF. CDR3 sequence (DNA): TGCGCCAGCAGCTCCAGGGAGGGCACTGAAGCTTTCTTT. Full variable domain (outside the CDR3, taken from reference TRBV5-1 and TRBJ1-1): KAGVTQTPRYLIKTRGQQVTLSCSPISGHRSVSWYQQTPGQGLQFLFEYFSETQRNKGNFPGRFSGRQFSNSRSEMNVSTLELGDSALYLCASSSREGTEAFFGQGTRLTVV.

The chain links TRBV7-6 to TRBJ2-1; D might be TRBD2 (7 bases). The CDR3 has 15 residues. CDR1 and CDR2 from the germline V gene are SGHVS and FNYEAQ. The V and J ends lost 6 bases and 6 bases respectively, with 18 bases between them. The CDR3 region is CASSATGGPSNEQFF. Here the CDR3 DNA reads TGTGCCAGCAGTGCGACGGGGGGCCCCTCCAATGAGCAGTTCTTC. The full variable domain, with the rest looked up from reference TRBV7-6 and TRBJ2-1, is GAGVSQSPRYKVTKRGQDVALRCDPISGHVSLYWYRQALGQGPEFLTYFNYEAQQDKSGLPNDRFSAERPEGSISTLTIQRTEQRDSAMYRCASSATGGPSNEQFFGPGTRLTVL.

This clone was found once. The chain combines TRBV24-1 with TRBJ2-1; 8 positions agree with TRBD1. V lost 3 bases and J lost 11; bases outside the gene matches: 8. Germline V lookup: CDR1 KGHDR, CDR2 SFDVKD. This CDR3 region has 14 residues. CDR3 region: CATSDTGTGEKQFF. CDR3 coding DNA: TGTGCCACCAGTGATACCGGGACAGGAGAGAAGCAGTTCTTC.

The rearrangement links TRBV6-2 or TRBV6-3 to TRBJ2-7; 9 bases fit TRBD2. CDR3 length equals 15 residues. Germline-derived CDR1 and CDR2 are MNHEY and SVGEGT. V trimming: 4 bases; J trimming: 7 bases; junction bases outside the gene matches: 11. This CDR3 reads CASSFLAGPTGEQYF. The CDR3 DNA reads as TGTGCCAGCAGTTTCCTAGCGGGGCCCACGGGGGAGCAGTACTTC.

J is TRBJ1-5 and V is TRBV6-2 or TRBV6-3; 7 bases match TRBD1. There are 14 residues in the CDR3. Germline V lookup: CDR1 MNHEY, CDR2 SVGEGT. V lost 5 bases to trimming and J lost 6 bases; unmatched junction nucleotides: 7. CDR3 sequence reads: CASSRTGASQPQHF. The CDR3 region has the DNA TGTGCCAGCAGTCGGACAGGAGCCAGTCAGCCCCAGCATTTT.

The chain employs TRBV7-2 and TRBJ2-7; 8 nucleotides match TRBD1. The germline V gene has CDR1 SGHTA and CDR2 FQGNSA. The CDR3 is 15 amino acids. After removal of 3 bases from V and 3 bases from J, the junction contained 7 bases not matched to a gene. CDR3 bases: TGTGCCAGCAGCTTCAGGACAGGGAGTGACTACGAGCAGTACTTC. Translating gives CASSFRTGSDYEQYF.

There are a few counts of this clone. V and J are TRBV10-3 and TRBJ1-3, with D possibly being TRBD1 (6 bases). This CDR3 is 15 amino acids long. Germline V gives CDR1 ENHRY, CDR2 SYGVKD. Deletions cut 3 bases from V and 5 bases from J, with 14 bases between. The CDR3 bases are TGTGCCATCAGTGACGGGGGGCAGACGAGAAACACCATATATTTT. It encodes CAISDGGQTRNTIYF.

This clone was observed a few times. The rearrangement joins TRBV5-1 to TRBJ1-5, with 7 bases identical to TRBD1. The trim removed 1 base at V and 2 bases at J, leaving 3 bases unmatched. The CDR3 is made up of 15 amino acids. The germline CDR1 and CDR2 sequences are SGHRS and YFSETQ. CDR3 sequence: CASSLSGQGNQPQHF. DNA for the CDR3: TGCGCCAGCAGCTTGAGCGGACAGGGCAATCAGCCCCAGCATTTT. Based on the CDR3 plus reference TRBV5-1 and TRBJ1-5, the full variable domain is KAGVTQTPRYLIKTRGQQVTLSCSPISGHRSVSWYQQTPGQGLQFLFEYFSETQRNKGNFPGRFSGRQFSNSRSEMNVSTLELGDSALYLCASSLSGQGNQPQHFGDGTRLSIL.

The V and J genes are TRBV25-1 and TRBJ1-6, with D perhaps TRBD1 (6 bases). Trimming left V 3 bases short and J 9 bases short, with 9 bases between. The CDR3 is made up of 13 amino acids. Germline V gene sequence: CDR1 MGHDK, CDR2 SYGVNS. The CDR3 spells CASSEGDISPLHF. CDR3 sequence (DNA): TGTGCCAGCAGTGAGGGGGACATTTCACCCCTCCACTTT.

The chain carries TRBV9 and TRBJ2-7; no definite D call. Germline V gene lookup returns CDR1 SGDLS and CDR2 YYNGEE. V shed 0 bases and J shed 0 bases, with 7 bases lying between them. This CDR3 spans 14 amino acids. The CDR3 DNA reads as TGTGCCAGCAGCGTAGCGGGTCTCTCCTACGAGCAGTACTTC. Its protein is CASSVAGLSYEQYF.